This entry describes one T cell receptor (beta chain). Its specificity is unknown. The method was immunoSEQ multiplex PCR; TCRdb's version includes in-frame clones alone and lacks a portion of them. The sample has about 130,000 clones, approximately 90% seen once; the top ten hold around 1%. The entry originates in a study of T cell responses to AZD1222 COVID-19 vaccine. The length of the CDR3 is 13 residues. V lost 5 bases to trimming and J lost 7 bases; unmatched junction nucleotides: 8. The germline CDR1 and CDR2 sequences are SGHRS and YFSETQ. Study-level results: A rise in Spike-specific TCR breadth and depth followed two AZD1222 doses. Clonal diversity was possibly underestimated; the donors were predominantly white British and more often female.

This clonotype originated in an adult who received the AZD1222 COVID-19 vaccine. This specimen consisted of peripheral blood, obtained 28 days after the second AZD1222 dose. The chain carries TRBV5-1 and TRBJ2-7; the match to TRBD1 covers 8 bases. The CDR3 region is CASRGQGFGEQYF. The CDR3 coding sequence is TGCGCCAGCAGAGGACAGGGCTTCGGGGAGCAGTACTTC.